This T cell receptor beta chain derives from a study of blood T cell repertoires in COVID-19. Study overall: The samples span acute and convalescent COVID-19 from the United States, Italy and Spain. T cells, B-cell-depleted T cells, or PBMCs provided the cDNA or gDNA that served as material.

The CDR3 runs 16 residues. Between the trimmed V and J ends, which lost 3 bases and 8 bases, there was a span of 22 bases. CDR1 is KGHSY and CDR2 is FQNENV in the germline V gene. Original processing methods: Reference gene primer amplification gave nucleated cell count estimates. The data were produced by immunoSEQ multiplex PCR, yet TCRdb's version contains in-frame clones alone and is incomplete. The DNA gave D and trimming, while V, J and clone size come from that table. Altogether fewer than 200,000 clones are present, 80% to 90% being singletons, with the ten largest covering 8% to 10%. The chain is built from TRBV16 and TRBJ1-2; perhaps TRBD1 as D (5 bases). Sequencing used peripheral blood. The source is a man aged 50 to 59 with active or convalescent COVID-19. CDR3 residues: CASSQATINGGYGYTF. CDR3 DNA sequence: TGTGCCAGCAGCCAGGCTACCATAAATGGGGGGTACGGCTACACCTTC.